This T cell receptor beta chain was obtained from a study of cytotoxic CD8 clonotypes in ibrutinib-treated CLL. Study-level information: A mean of around 260,000 productive templates and over 85,000 productive rearrangements was obtained per sample. Study-level results: Clonality increased at ibrutinib response and stayed stable in sustained remission. At progression, however, it fell back toward baseline. The study sampled sustained-remission and progressing patients at different times.

Note on this clone: No antigen is known for it.

Germline-derived CDR1 and CDR2 are SEHNR and FQNEAQ (reference sequence). The CDR3 is made up of 11 amino acids. The targeted sequencing depth was 1 in 200,000 to 1 in 1 million T cells. Profiling relied on immunoSEQ multiplex PCR, and the TCRdb table lists in-frame clones only, not all of them. The table records some 35,000 clones, 69% of them present only once. The clonotype comes from a human donor with chronic lymphocytic leukemia. This rearrangement joins TRBV7-9 to TRBJ2-7; a weak D match, TRBD1 (6 bases). The sample consisted of PBMCs, taken before ibrutinib treatment. CDR3 nucleotides: TGTGCTGGGGCAGGGGAGAAGGAGCAGTACTTC. Translating gives CAGAGEKEQYF.